These T cell receptor beta chains were read from a single sample in a study of T cell responses to AZD1222 COVID-19 vaccine. Sequencing was performed with immunoSEQ multiplex PCR; in TCRdb, only in-frame clones are kept and a portion is missing. The sample holds approximately 140,000 clones; roughly nine tenths are singletons and the top ten take roughly 3.1%. Material: peripheral blood, obtained on day 0 of AZD1222 vaccination. These TCRs come from an adult in good health. Each CDR3 is given without its conserved first and last residue. Part of the rows lack a size; the others show once, few, many or a class for expanded clones.

TRBV7-3	-	ASSLRQGRKDEQF
TRBV5-6	-	ASSTSQSSGNTIY
TRBV28	-	ASGSTANEKLF
TRBV15	once	ATSSHRQYEQY
TRBV11-1	-	ASSLIGASYEQY
TRBV10-3	-	AISESWGIHGYT
TRBV6-1	-	ASSEEVGSNQPQH
TRBV30	-	AWSPMNEQF
TRBV7-9	-	AWAGTSGSLYEQY
TRBV19	-	ASSGTGWTYNSPLH
TRBV10-3	-	AVTKNPNYGYT
TRBV7-2	-	ASSLSGERGLNTGELF
TRBV4-3	-	ASSPGTGNEQF
TRBV18	-	ASSAAGAFGQPQH
TRBV12-5	-	ASGLGTGASNQPQH
TRBV5-1	-	ASSLYVVGAAETQY
TRBV18	-	ASSPPSGSRNEQF
TRBV28	-	ASSFPGGNFHEQY
TRBV6-2/TRBV6-3	-	ASSVGSHYT
TRBV30	-	ASAGVSEQF
TRBV4-3	-	ASSQELAGAVNIQY
TRBV6-6	-	ASSRRDSDPSLYGYT
TRBV19	-	ASSRGETYEQY
TRBV9	-	ASSVGDRRIFTDTQY
TRBV7-9	-	ASSLVGINQPQH
TRBV19	-	ASTSIPQGETQY
TRBV19	-	ASSMASGTDTQY
TRBV7-2	-	ASSWGLAGRYNEQF
TRBV27	-	ASSPDRAYEQY
TRBV6-2/TRBV6-3	-	ASSYALAFRPEQF
TRBV11-2	-	ASSLQGRPNEQF
TRBV5-4	-	ASVSLGNEQF
TRBV13	-	ASSPQGGTEAF
TRBV18	-	ASSPDRDYGYT
TRBV30	-	AWMETGIYSFNYGYT
TRBV27	-	ASREEGRETQY
TRBV11-2	-	ASSRELAGGGNIQY
TRBV20-1	-	SASYDLYNEQF
TRBV5-1	once	ASSRGRGNDREQY
TRBV27	few	ASRGAGGRSGKNEQF
TRBV6-1	-	ASSEPGLAGAGELF
TRBV4-2	-	ASSPWVSTDTQY
TRBV30	once	AWSASLTGPTEAF
TRBV20-1	-	SARYRSGYT
TRBV2	-	ASMDRGNGNQPQH